The 32 T cell receptor beta chains presented below share a single source sample, sequenced in a study of response to subunit inactivated influenza vaccine. TCRdb re-called the RT-PCR reads through MiXCR, storing one row per CDR3 protein. The sample consists of about 580,000 distinct CDR3 sequences, less than 15% of them appearing once. The specimen was PBMCs from blood, collected 11 to 12 days after vaccination. These receptors all stem from a man in his forties or fifties who received an inactivated influenza vaccine.

This clonotype came up a few times. The chain links TRBV23-1 to TRBJ2-3; 11 bases map to TRBD2. TRBV23-1 is filed as an ORF, its function uncertain. V dropped 3 bases and J dropped 3; count of bases not matched to a gene: 8. The CDR3 runs 17 residues. CDR3 in DNA: TGCGCCAGCAGTCATCAAAGACTAGCGGGAAGAACAGATACGCAGTATTTT. This gives the protein CASSHQRLAGRTDTQYF.

This clonotype was detected ten times or more. The chain uses TRBV7-2 and TRBJ2-2; TRBD1 matches at 8 bases. The CDR3 is 15 residues long. Trimming at V came to 3 bases and at J to 3 bases, leaving 3 bases not matched to a gene. Germline V CDR1 and CDR2: SGHTA, FQGNSA. The CDR3, as DNA: TGTGCCAGCAGCTTCGACAGGGGTTACACCGGGGAGCTGTTTTTT. Translating it yields CASSFDRGYTGELFF. The full variable domain, in which reference TRBV7-2 and TRBJ2-2 provide the parts outside the CDR3, is GAGVSQSPSNKVTEKGKDVELRCDPISGHTALYWYRQSLGQGLEFLIYFQGNSAPDKSGLPSDRFSAERTGGSVSTLTIQRTQQEDSAVYLCASSFDRGYTGELFFGEGSRLTVL.

This clonotype was found a few times. The V and J genes are TRBV9 and TRBJ1-4; no definite D call. The V end lost 4 bases, the J end lost 5 bases, and 15 bases lay between the germline ends. CDR1 SGDLS and CDR2 YYNGEE come from the germline V gene. The CDR3 is 15 amino acids. The CDR3 region has the DNA TGTGCCAGCAGCCCCCGAGAGGGAGTCAATGAAAAACTGTTTTTT. Its translation is CASSPREGVNEKLFF.

This clonotype has just a few counts. The V and J genes are TRBV7-9 and TRBJ2-1; no firm D call. V was shortened by 3 bases and J by 10 bases, with 16 bases between the two germline ends. Germline V lookup: CDR1 SEHNR, CDR2 FQNEAQ (reference sequence). The length of the CDR3 is 14 residues. This CDR3 is CASSFLGKTEEQFF. The CDR3 DNA follows: TGTGCCAGCAGCTTTTTGGGGAAAACGGAAGAGCAGTTCTTC.

A few counts support this clonotype. V usage is TRBV7-2 and J usage is TRBJ2-1; TRBD2 aligns across 15 bases. The germline gives CDR1 SGHTA, CDR2 FQGNSA. This CDR3 has 15 residues. J lost 7 bases, V lost 5 bases, and 3 bases had no gene match. The CDR3 sequence: CASSRTSGGVNEQFF. The CDR3 DNA reads as TGTGCCAGCAGCCGGACTAGCGGGGGGGTTAATGAGCAGTTCTTC.

This chain joins TRBV7-8 and TRBJ2-3; D ambiguous. This CDR3 region has 13 residues. V was shortened by 6 bases and J by 0 bases, with 7 bases between the two germline ends. Looked up from germline, CDR1 is SGHVS and CDR2 is FQNEAQ. DNA of the CDR3: TGTGCCAGCAGGACCGCTAGCACAGATACGCAGTATTTT. This encodes CASRTASTDTQYF.

V usage is TRBV7-9 and J usage is TRBJ2-1; D not certain. Deletions cut 1 base from V and 4 bases from J, with 8 bases between. The CDR3 runs 14 residues. The germline V gene has CDR1 SEHNR and CDR2 FQNEAQ (reference sequence). In nucleotides, the CDR3 is TGTGCCAGCAGCTTAGAGGCCTTATACAATGAGCAGTTCTTC. Amino acid sequence: CASSLEALYNEQFF.

This sequence joins TRBV1 and TRBJ2-1. TRBV1 is a known pseudogene. This CDR3 has 18 amino acids. In nucleotides, the CDR3 is TGCACCAGCAGCCAAGATCGGTTCTCGCGTTACTCCTACAATGAGCAGTTCTTC. Protein: CTSSQDRFSRYSYNEQFF.

The V call is TRBV14, the J call TRBJ2-7, with TRBD1 matching over 8 bases. V lost 1 base to trimming and J lost 6 bases; unmatched junction nucleotides: 2. Germline CDR1 SGHDN, CDR2 FVKESK. The CDR3 runs to 13 residues. CDR3: CASSQVTGVEQYF. CDR3 bases: TGTGCCAGCAGCCAAGTGACAGGGGTCGAGCAGTACTTC.

The chain links TRBV5-6 to TRBJ2-7, with 8 bases lining up with TRBD1. In germline, CDR1 is SGHDT, CDR2 YYEEEE. The V segment lost 4 bases and the J segment 5 bases; nucleotides outside the gene matches: 8. The CDR3 runs to 14 residues. DNA of the CDR3: TGTGCCAGCAGCCGCAGGACAGGGAGAAACGAGCAGTACTTC. It specifies CASSRRTGRNEQYF. Using reference TRBV5-6 and TRBJ2-7 for the parts outside the CDR3, the full variable domain is DAGVTQSPTHLIKTRGQQVTLRCSPKSGHDTVSWYQQALGQGPQFIFQYYEEEERQRGNFPDRFSGHQFPNYSSELNVNALLLGDSALYLCASSRRTGRNEQYFGPGTRLTVT.

This clonotype was counted between two and nine times. The rearrangement joins TRBV5-1 to TRBJ1-4; TRBD1 might be the D (5 bases). CDR1 and CDR2 from the germline V gene are SGHRS and YFSETQ. This CDR3 is built from 15 residues. The V end lost 4 bases, the J end lost 6 bases, and 16 bases lay between the germline ends. CDR3 in amino acids: CASSAGGRVDEKLFF. The DNA for the CDR3 is TGCGCCAGCAGCGCCGGCGGCAGGGTTGATGAAAAACTGTTTTTT.

The rearrangement uses TRBV5-1 and TRBJ2-2; no clear D. Germline values: CDR1 SGHRS, CDR2 YFSETQ. The CDR3 is 13 amino acids. Trimming took 5 bases from V and 3 from J, leaving 8 bases between them. The DNA for the CDR3 is TGCGCCAGCAGGACAACGGACACCGGGGAGCTGTTTTTT. This encodes CASRTTDTGELFF.

The J gene is TRBJ1-1, the V gene TRBV28; D is possibly TRBD1 (6 bases). Per the germline V gene, CDR1 is MDHEN and CDR2 is SYDVKM. V dropped 5 bases and J dropped 4 bases, with 17 bases sitting between them. This CDR3 has 15 residues. The CDR3 DNA is TGTGCCAGCAGTCCCAGGGGACGCCCACTCACTGAAGCTTTCTTT. Its translation: CASSPRGRPLTEAFF.

The chain carries TRBV24-1 and TRBJ1-1, with no clear D. V was trimmed by 8 bases and J by 2 bases, leaving 11 bases between them. Germline assignment: CDR1 KGHDR and CDR2 SFDVKD. The CDR3 is 13 residues long. Here the CDR3 DNA reads TGTGCCACCATGTACGGAGACAACACTGAAGCTTTCTTT. It codes for CATMYGDNTEAFF.

The sample holds many counts of this clonotype. V and J are TRBV5-5 and TRBJ2-2; unclear D gene. CDR3 length equals 13 residues. Germline V CDR1 and CDR2: SGHKS, YYEKEE (reference sequence). Trimming cost V 1 base and J 7 bases, with 8 bases left between them. As DNA, the CDR3 is TGTGCCAGCAGCTTGTATCCGAACGGGGAGCTGTTTTTT. It yields the protein CASSLYPNGELFF.

This sequence joins TRBV4-2 and TRBJ2-3; D may correspond to TRBD1 or TRBD2 (7 bases each). Germline V gene lookup returns CDR1 LGHNA and CDR2 YNFKEQ. The CDR3 is 15 amino acids. V was clipped by 1 base and J by 4 bases, with 12 bases between them. In DNA, the CDR3 is TGTGCCAGCAGCCAAGGACAGGGAGGGGCAGATACGCAGTATTTT. Encoded protein: CASSQGQGGADTQYF.

Ten or more counts support this clonotype. The rearrangement uses TRBV6-1 and TRBJ2-2, with 10 bases identical to TRBD2. This CDR3 comprises 16 residues. V was clipped by 6 bases and J by 6 bases; unmatched bases: 10. The germline V gene has CDR1 MNHNS and CDR2 SASEGT. The CDR3 DNA sequence: TGTGCCAGCAGAACCACCGGGACTAGCGCTGCCGGGGAGCTGTTTTTT. This encodes CASRTTGTSAAGELFF.

In its sample, this clonotype was seen a few times. V usage is TRBV9 and J usage is TRBJ1-4; unclear D gene. Per the germline V gene, CDR1 is SGDLS and CDR2 is YYNGEE. CDR3 length: 15 amino acids. V was pared by 3 bases and J by 0 bases, with 9 bases between. The CDR3 region has the DNA TGTGCCAGCAGCGAGGGTAGGGCAACTAATGAAAAACTGTTTTTT. The encoded protein is CASSEGRATNEKLFF.

The gene calls are TRBV5-1 and TRBJ2-2; D possibly uses TRBD1 or TRBD2 (5 bases each). Per germline, CDR1 SGHRS and CDR2 YFSETQ. This CDR3 is 16 amino acids long. Trimming took 2 bases from V and 0 from J, leaving 11 bases between them. This chain's CDR3 is CASSFTGTANTGELFF. For the CDR3, the DNA is TGCGCCAGCAGCTTCACCGGGACGGCGAACACCGGGGAGCTGTTTTTT.

V and J are TRBV11-3 and TRBJ1-2, with D unresolved. Germline V gene lookup returns CDR1 SGHNT and CDR2 YENEEA. Trimming stripped 1 base from V and 4 bases from J, with 13 bases between. The CDR3 runs 15 residues. CDR3 sequence (DNA): TGTGCCAGCAGCTTAGGCAGATTACCCGGCTATGGCTACACCTTC. It translates to CASSLGRLPGYGYTF.

This clonotype has more than one count but fewer than ten. The J gene is TRBJ2-6, the V gene TRBV18; D not certain. V was trimmed by 0 bases and J by 1 base, leaving 7 bases between them. Germline V gives CDR1 KGHSH, CDR2 LQKENI. There are 16 residues in the CDR3. In nucleotides, the CDR3 is TGTGCCAGCTCACCACCGTTGGAATCTGGGGCCAACGTCCTGACTTTC. Encoded protein: CASSPPLESGANVLTF.

The gene calls are TRBV4-2 and TRBJ2-3, with TRBD1 identical over 7 bases. J lost 1 base, V lost 0 bases, and 10 bases had no gene match. This CDR3 is 18 amino acids long. Germline loops: CDR1 LGHNA, CDR2 YNFKEQ. The CDR3 DNA follows: TGTGCCAGCAGCCAAGAGTACCCCGACAGGGTTGGCACAGATACGCAGTATTTT. It is translated as CASSQEYPDRVGTDTQYF.

This clonotype has just a few counts. The J gene is TRBJ1-2, the V gene TRBV12-3 or TRBV12-4; no firm D call. The CDR3 sequence is 12 residues long. The V end lost 2 bases, the J end lost 4 bases, and 5 bases lay between the germline ends. As DNA, the CDR3 is TGTGCCAGCAGTTTACCCAGCTATGGCTACACCTTC. Amino acids: CASSLPSYGYTF.

The chain combines TRBV6-1 with TRBJ2-7; D is ambiguous. There are 15 residues in the CDR3. CDR1 is MNHNS, CDR2 SASEGT, per germline. V was trimmed by 6 bases and J by 2 bases, leaving 17 bases between them. The DNA for the CDR3 is TGTGCCAGCAGCCTGCAGCCGGGTAACCCCTACGAGCAGTACTTC. It yields the protein CASSLQPGNPYEQYF.

The V and J genes are TRBV4-2 and TRBJ2-7; 7 positions match TRBD1. Losses at the gene ends were 2 bases for V and 1 base for J; bases not matched to a gene: 11. Germline CDR1 LGHNA, CDR2 YNFKEQ. The CDR3 contains 17 residues. CDR3: CASSQYPKGTASYEQYF. In DNA, the CDR3 is TGTGCCAGCAGCCAATATCCCAAAGGGACAGCATCCTACGAGCAGTACTTC.

This clonotype was seen a handful of times. The chain recombines TRBV7-7 with TRBJ2-3; 9 bases fit TRBD2. Germline V lookup: CDR1 SSHAT, CDR2 FNYEAQ (reference sequence). Losses at the gene ends were 5 bases for V and 4 bases for J; bases not matched to a gene: 10. This CDR3 comprises 16 residues. CDR3 amino acids: CASSLYSGSIPDTQYF. The CDR3 coding sequence is TGTGCCAGCAGCCTCTATAGCGGGAGTATCCCAGATACGCAGTATTTT.

This chain links TRBV3-1 with TRBJ2-1, with 7 nucleotides matching TRBD1. The CDR3 covers 17 residues. In germline, CDR1 is LGHDT, CDR2 YNNKEL (reference sequence). After removal of 3 bases from V and 3 bases from J, the junction contained 11 bases not matched to a gene. CDR3 loop: CASSQETGTAFYNEQFF. The CDR3 DNA reads as TGTGCCAGCAGCCAGGAAACCGGGACAGCCTTCTACAATGAGCAGTTCTTC.

J is TRBJ1-3 and V is TRBV10-3, with D possibly matching TRBD1 (6 bases). Germline V gene data show CDR1 as ENHRY and CDR2 as SYGVKD. CDR3 length: 18 residues. V was shortened by 8 bases and J by 2 bases, with 25 bases between the two germline ends. CDR3 sequence: CAISREPYNRDAGNTIYF. The CDR3 nucleotides are TGTGCCATCTCCCGCGAACCCTATAACAGGGATGCTGGAAACACCATATATTTT.

This clonotype has more than one count but fewer than ten. The rearrangement joins TRBV29-1 to TRBJ2-5, with D perhaps matching TRBD2 (5 bases). Germline V lookup: CDR1 SQVTM, CDR2 ANQGSEA. V lost 6 bases to trimming and J lost 0 bases, with 14 bases between them. This CDR3 comprises 14 residues. The CDR3 region is CSVAPGSHQETQYF. In DNA, the CDR3 is TGCAGCGTCGCCCCGGGATCACACCAAGAGACCCAGTACTTC.

This clonotype showed up just a few times. The chain joins TRBV20-1 to TRBJ2-2; 8 bases are shared with TRBD1. Germline V gene sequence: CDR1 DFQATT, CDR2 SNEGSKA (reference sequence). CDR3 length: 13 amino acids. V gave up 3 bases and J gave up 8 bases; unmatched junction bases: 5. The CDR3 DNA reads as TGCAGTGCTAGTCAGGGGGCAGCGGGGGAGCTGTTTTTT. Translated, it gives CSASQGAAGELFF.

The sample holds many counts of this clonotype. The chain links TRBV10-3 to TRBJ1-2; unclear D gene. V lost 0 bases and J 0 bases, leaving 11 bases between the germline ends. From germline, CDR1 is ENHRY and CDR2 SYGVKD. CDR3 length: 16 amino acids. The CDR3 sequence: CAISESIDTTNYGYTF. In nucleotides, the CDR3 is TGTGCCATCAGTGAGTCAATTGACACGACTAACTATGGCTACACCTTC.

CDR3 nucleotides: TGTGCCAGCAGCCTCCGGGAGAGGGGCGAGCAGTACTTC. It encodes CASSLRERGEQYF. This rearrangement joins TRBV7-6 to TRBJ2-7; weak D call: TRBD2 (6 bases). V lost 5 bases to trimming and J lost 6 bases, with 14 bases between them. This CDR3 comprises 13 residues. Germline V gives CDR1 SGHVS, CDR2 FNYEAQ. Looking up the rest from reference TRBV7-6 and TRBJ2-7 gives the full variable domain: GAGVSQSPRYKVTKRGQDVALRCDPISGHVSLYWYRQALGQGPEFLTYFNYEAQQDKSGLPNDRFSAERPEGSISTLTIQRTEQRDSAMYRCASSLRERGEQYFGPGTRLTVT.